The 7 T cell receptor beta chains presented below share a single source sample, sequenced in a study of blood T cell repertoires in COVID-19. This table comes from immunoSEQ multiplex PCR, and its TCRdb copy is limited to in-frame clones, with some not included. The table lists about 86,000 clones, over 80% of them singletons. Sequencing was performed on peripheral blood. These receptors were taken from a woman aged 80 or over with active or convalescent COVID-19.

J is TRBJ1-2 and V is TRBV14; TRBD1 is a possible D gene (5 bases). CDR1 is SGHDN, CDR2 FVKESK, per germline. Trimming cost V 7 bases and J 2 bases, with 11 bases left between them. This CDR3 has 13 residues. The DNA for the CDR3 is TGTGCCAGCACCCCGACAGCAAACTATGGCTACACCTTC. Protein product: CASTPTANYGYTF.

The rearrangement uses TRBV6-1 and TRBJ2-1; D gene unclear. This CDR3 is 16 amino acids long. CDR1 is MNHNS, CDR2 SASEGT, per germline. V was shortened by 0 bases and J by 4 bases, with 13 bases between the two germline ends. The CDR3 coding sequence is TGTGCCAGCAGTGAAGCTCGCAGGCTCTCGTACAATGAGCAGTTCTTC. It yields the protein CASSEARRLSYNEQFF.

The rearrangement joins TRBV6-5 to TRBJ2-5, with D perhaps matching TRBD1 (6 bases). Germline V gene lookup returns CDR1 MNHEY and CDR2 SVGAGI. V lost 6 bases, J lost 10 bases, and 21 bases lay in between. There are 14 residues in the CDR3. In DNA form, the CDR3 reads TGTGCCAGCAGCCCCGGCGTGGCCCCCAGGGGCCAGTACTTC. Protein product: CASSPGVAPRGQYF.

The gene calls are TRBV6-2 or TRBV6-3 and TRBJ1-2, with 10 bases fitting TRBD1. CDR3 size: 15 residues. CDR1 is MNHEY and CDR2 is SVGEGT in the germline V gene. Trimming took 0 bases from V and 7 from J; bases not matched to a gene: 5. CDR3 in amino acids: CASSYSRQGAGGYTF. Here the CDR3 DNA reads TGTGCCAGCAGTTACTCGAGACAGGGGGCCGGTGGCTACACCTTC.

For the CDR3, the DNA is TGTGCCGGCACGGAGACGGGCACCGGGGAGCTGTTTTTT. Amino acid sequence: CAGTETGTGELFF. This chain connects TRBV6-5 to TRBJ2-2; D unresolved. Germline V gene sequence: CDR1 MNHEY, CDR2 SVGAGI. The CDR3 loop spans 13 amino acids. The V end lost 11 bases, the J end lost 4 bases, and 14 bases lay between the germline ends.

The J gene is TRBJ2-1, the V gene TRBV7-2, with 9 bases identical to TRBD1. Germline V gene sequence: CDR1 SGHTA, CDR2 FQGNSA. The junction had 11 bases not matched to a gene; V was cut back by 3 bases and J by 8 bases. The CDR3 runs 16 residues. The CDR3 DNA sequence: TGTGCCAGCAGCTTCCTCGGGGACAGGGTATTGGATGAGCAGTTCTTC. This sequence encodes CASSFLGDRVLDEQFF.

This chain joins TRBV6-5 and TRBJ1-3; 8 nucleotides match TRBD1. Germline V gene data show CDR1 as MNHEY and CDR2 as SVGAGI. The ends lost 6 bases at V and 5 bases at J; junction bases unmatched: 6. The CDR3 covers 14 residues. In DNA, the CDR3 is TGTGCCAGCAGGCCAGGGGGCGCGAGAAACACCATATATTTT. Its translation: CASRPGGARNTIYF.